The 32 T cell receptor beta chains below were found in one sample sequenced in a study of cytomegalovirus exposure and HLA in healthy donors. Researchers ran the PCR with 60 Vbeta and 13 Jbeta primers. Sequencing used immunoSEQ multiplex PCR; TCRdb keeps in-frame clones, though not all of them. Found here are approximately 120,000 clones, more than 70% of them singletons; the top ten hold about 6.7%. Sample: PBMCs. The origin of the receptors is a woman aged 30 to 39 in good health and CMV-seropositive.

This clone appeared once. J is TRBJ1-5 and V is TRBV5-5; no definite D call. V was cut by 2 bases and J by 1 base, with 10 bases left in between. This CDR3 region has 15 residues. Germline loops: CDR1 SGHKS, CDR2 YYEKEE (reference sequence). CDR3 region: CASSLETRSNQPQHF. As DNA, the CDR3 is TGTGCCAGCAGCTTAGAGACAAGAAGCAATCAGCCCCAGCATTTT.

The chain links TRBV4-1 to TRBJ1-2, with TRBD1 as a possible D gene (5 bases). Looked up from germline, CDR1 is MGHRA and CDR2 is YSYEKL. Trimming cost V 1 base and J 7 bases, with 13 bases left between them. The CDR3 spans 14 residues. CDR3 loop: CASSQAAGLGGYTF. CDR3 in DNA: TGCGCCAGCAGCCAAGCGGCAGGGCTAGGTGGCTACACCTTC.

The chain combines TRBV7-9 with TRBJ1-2; TRBD1 is a possible D gene (5 bases). The length of the CDR3 is 16 residues. Per the germline V gene, CDR1 is SEHNR and CDR2 is FQNEAQ (reference sequence). Trimming shortened V by 2 bases and J by 7 bases, and 20 bases separated the two germline ends. The DNA of the CDR3 is TGTGCCAGCAGCTTATTGCCAGAAACCAACGGGGGTGGCTACACCTTC. Translating it yields CASSLLPETNGGGYTF. Using reference TRBV7-9 and TRBJ1-2 for the parts outside the CDR3, the full variable domain is DTGVSQNPRHKITKRGQNVTFRCDPISEHNRLYWYRQTLGQGPEFLTYFQNEAQLEKSRLLSDRFSAERPKGSFSTLEIQRTEQGDSAMYLCASSLLPETNGGGYTFGSGTRLTVV.

The V gene is TRBV5-5, the J gene TRBJ2-1, with 10 bases aligning to TRBD1. The CDR3 is 14 residues long. The V and J ends lost 4 bases and 9 bases, in that order; junction bases with no gene match: 7. Per germline, CDR1 SGHKS and CDR2 YYEKEE (reference sequence). CDR3 loop: CASSPRDRGSEQFF. In DNA, the CDR3 is TGTGCCAGCAGCCCCCGGGACAGGGGCTCTGAGCAGTTCTTC. Supplemented by reference TRBV5-5 and TRBJ2-1, the full variable domain reads DAGVTQSPTHLIKTRGQQVTLRCSPISGHKSVSWYQQVLGQGPQFIFQYYEKEERGRGNFPDRFSARQFPNYSSELNVNALLLGDSALYLCASSPRDRGSEQFFGPGTRLTVL.

V is TRBV6-5 and J is TRBJ2-5, with D possibly TRBD2 on 5 matching bases. The J call may be faulty, since TRBJ2-7 better matches the DNA end. Germline lookup yields CDR1 MNHEY and CDR2 SVGAGI. This CDR3 spans 15 amino acids. The CDR3 bases are TGTGCCAGCAGTTACTCCCTAAGACTATACTACGAGCAGTACTTC. This codes for CASSYSLRLYYEQYF.

The chain links TRBV6-6 to TRBJ1-1; D is uncertain. Germline V gene sequence: CDR1 MNHNY, CDR2 SVGAGI (reference sequence). This CDR3 is built from 14 residues. The germline V and J ends were trimmed by 5 bases and 4 bases, with 14 bases remaining between them. CDR3 loop: CASSPSGWSTEAFF. The CDR3 region has the DNA TGTGCCAGCAGTCCCTCCGGGTGGAGCACTGAAGCTTTCTTT.

The chain links TRBV28 to TRBJ2-7; D uncertain. The CDR3 covers 14 residues. Trimming took off 6 bases at V and 3 bases at J, with 15 bases between the two ends. Germline assignment: CDR1 MDHEN and CDR2 SYDVKM. CDR3 DNA sequence: TGTGCCAGCAGCGAGGAGCGACGGAACTACGAGCAGTACTTC. Amino acids: CASSEERRNYEQYF.

The table lists this clone with a count of one. The chain uses TRBV5-4 and TRBJ2-2; D is unclear. The V end was cut by 3 bases, the J end by 0 bases, with 9 bases between. This CDR3 contains 15 residues. CDR1 and CDR2 from the germline V gene are SGHNT and YYREEE (reference sequence). CDR3 in amino acids: CASSSDTSNTGELFF. The CDR3 region has the DNA TGTGCCAGCAGCTCAGACACCTCGAACACCGGGGAGCTGTTTTTT.

V is TRBV28 and J is TRBJ1-2; 9 bases map to TRBD1. The CDR3 is 14 amino acids. CDR1 is MDHEN and CDR2 is SYDVKM in the germline V gene. Germline trimming cut 5 bases from V and 8 bases from J; bases unmatched to any gene: 9. CDR3 DNA sequence: TGTGCCAGCAGTCGCGGGACAGGGTCTCGGGGCTACACCTTC. This encodes CASSRGTGSRGYTF.

This chain uses TRBV6-6 with TRBJ2-3, with TRBD1 identical over 7 bases. V lost 4 bases to trimming and J lost 6 bases; unmatched junction nucleotides: 7. This CDR3 region has 14 residues. Germline values: CDR1 MNHNY, CDR2 SVGAGI (reference sequence). Here the CDR3 DNA reads TGTGCCAGCAGTTTGAACAGGGGTTCGGATACGCAGTATTTT. Encoded protein: CASSLNRGSDTQYF.

V gene TRBV5-8 combines with J gene TRBJ2-5; 16 bases are shared with TRBD2. J lost 4 bases, V lost 3 bases, and 6 bases had no gene match. The CDR3 runs to 17 residues. The germline CDR1 and CDR2 sequences are SGHTS and YDEGEE. CDR3 region: CASSSGTSGGEGETQYF. The CDR3 DNA reads TGTGCCAGCAGCTCCGGGACTAGCGGGGGGGAAGGAGAGACCCAGTACTTC.

This chain connects TRBV5-1 to TRBJ2-3; weak D call: TRBD2 (6 bases). The germline V gene has CDR1 SGHRS and CDR2 YFSETQ. V shed 1 base and J shed 0 bases, with 9 bases lying between them. CDR3 length equals 15 residues. CDR3 loop: CASSLTSSSTDTQYF. In nucleotides, the CDR3 is TGCGCCAGCAGCTTGACTAGCAGCAGCACAGATACGCAGTATTTT. The variable domain in full, completed from reference TRBV5-1 and TRBJ2-3, reads KAGVTQTPRYLIKTRGQQVTLSCSPISGHRSVSWYQQTPGQGLQFLFEYFSETQRNKGNFPGRFSGRQFSNSRSEMNVSTLELGDSALYLCASSLTSSSTDTQYFGPGTRLTVL.

The chain couples TRBV27 to TRBJ1-2; 7 bases align to TRBD1. V was clipped by 1 base and J by 7 bases; unmatched bases: 9. This CDR3 has 15 residues. Germline CDR1 MNHEY, CDR2 SMNVEV (reference sequence). The CDR3 DNA reads as TGTGCCAGCAGTTTATTTAAGGGGGCCGTGGGTGGCTACACCTTC. Translated: CASSLFKGAVGGYTF.

In DNA form, the CDR3 reads TGTGCCAGCAGCTCACGACCCGGGTCCGAGCAGTACTTC. It encodes CASSSRPGSEQYF. V is TRBV5-6 and J is TRBJ2-7; D ambiguous. The V gene's germline CDR1 is SGHDT and CDR2 YYEEEE. The CDR3 extends over 13 amino acids. Between the trimmed V and J ends, which lost 3 bases and 6 bases, there was a span of 13 bases.

Comment on this clone: The junction differs from germline at one of its ends, possibly a read error. This chain connects TRBV5-6 to TRBJ2-7; TRBD2 agrees at 8 bases. The CDR3 has 13 amino acids. The germline V gene encodes CDR1 SGHDT and CDR2 YYEEEE. The CDR3 nucleotides are TGTGCCAGCAGTTTATCCCTCGCGGGAGGCCCCCGGTTC. As protein: CASSLSLAGGPRF.

The CDR3 reads CASSSHRVEGENTIYF. In DNA form, the CDR3 reads TGTGCCAGCAGCTCCCACAGGGTGGAAGGAGAAAACACCATATATTTT. The chain employs TRBV9 and TRBJ1-3, with D possibly being TRBD1 (6 bases). Deletions cut 4 bases from V and 6 bases from J, with 20 bases between. In germline, CDR1 is SGDLS, CDR2 YYNGEE. There are 16 residues in the CDR3.

The gene calls are TRBV9 and TRBJ2-7; perhaps TRBD2 as D (5 bases). CDR1 SGDLS and CDR2 YYNGEE come from the germline V gene. The CDR3 is made up of 14 amino acids. The V gene lost 0 bases and the J gene lost 0 bases, with 7 bases spanning the gap. CDR3 DNA sequence: TGTGCCAGCAGCGTAGCTAGCTTCTCCTACGAGCAGTACTTC. This gives the protein CASSVASFSYEQYF.

The rearrangement joins TRBV5-1 to TRBJ2-3, with a tentative D call TRBD2 (7 bases). V dropped 0 bases and J dropped 3 bases, with 14 bases sitting between them. The CDR3 consists of 16 residues. Germline CDR1 and CDR2: SGHRS and YFSETQ. The CDR3 loop is CASSLVGGGFTDTQYF. The CDR3 nucleotides are TGCGCCAGCAGCTTGGTGGGCGGGGGCTTTACAGATACGCAGTATTTT.

The chain recombines TRBV29-1 with TRBJ1-2; maybe TRBD1 (5 bases). The CDR3 totals 14 residues. V was shortened by 7 bases and J by 2 bases, with 17 bases between the two germline ends. Germline values: CDR1 SQVTM, CDR2 ANQGSEA. CDR3 nucleotide sequence: TGCAGCGCCCCCGGCGGGACCCTCAACTATGGCTACACCTTC. Its protein is CSAPGGTLNYGYTF.

This chain joins TRBV2 and TRBJ1-5; 7 positions agree with TRBD1. Germline V gives CDR1 SNHLY, CDR2 FYNNEI. The CDR3 has 16 amino acids. V gave up 5 bases and J gave up 0 bases; unmatched junction bases: 7. The CDR3 DNA follows: TGTGCCAGCAGTACTCAGGGGGTTAATAGCAATCAGCCCCAGCATTTT. It specifies CASSTQGVNSNQPQHF.

This clone was seen only once. The chain uses TRBV28 and TRBJ1-2; D is perhaps TRBD1 (5 bases). Deletions cut 8 bases from V and 9 bases from J, with 16 bases between. This CDR3 has 12 amino acids. The V gene's germline CDR1 is MDHEN and CDR2 SYDVKM. DNA of the CDR3: TGTGCCAGCTCCAGTTTGGGGGGGAGCTACACCTTC. This sequence encodes CASSSLGGSYTF.

This rearrangement joins TRBV28 to TRBJ1-1, with D maybe TRBD1 (6 bases). The V end was cut by 6 bases, the J end by 0 bases, with 11 bases between. CDR1 is MDHEN, CDR2 SYDVKM, per germline. There are 14 residues in the CDR3. The CDR3 DNA follows: TGTGCCAGCAGCCTAGACAGGATGAACACTGAAGCTTTCTTT. Protein sequence: CASSLDRMNTEAFF.

The gene calls are TRBV5-1 and TRBJ2-5; the match to TRBD2 covers 8 bases. Germline assignment: CDR1 SGHRS and CDR2 YFSETQ. This CDR3 has 17 residues. Unmatched junction bases numbered 20, after V lost 8 bases and J lost 5 bases. DNA for the CDR3: TGCGCCAGTTGTCCGGGACTAGTCTCTCTTGGAGGGGAGACCCAGTACTTC. Residues: CASCPGLVSLGGETQYF.

The chain links TRBV19 to TRBJ2-3, with 10 bases lining up with TRBD1. Trimming at V came to 5 bases and at J to 6 bases, leaving 11 bases not matched to a gene. CDR1 is LNHDA and CDR2 is SQIVND in the germline V gene (reference sequence). The CDR3 has 16 amino acids. The CDR3 coding sequence is TGTGCCAGTAGTGTGGGACAGGGGCCCGGTCGGGATACGCAGTATTTT. Translated, it gives CASSVGQGPGRDTQYF. Full variable domain (rest looked up from reference TRBV19 and TRBJ2-3): DGGITQSPKYLFRKEGQNVTLSCEQNLNHDAMYWYRQDPGQGLRLIYYSQIVNDFQKGDIAEGYSVSREKKESFPLTVTSAQKNPTAFYLCASSVGQGPGRDTQYFGPGTRLTVL.

V gene TRBV5-1 combines with J gene TRBJ2-3; TRBD2 is a possible D gene (5 bases). The CDR3 covers 15 residues. Germline V lookup: CDR1 SGHRS, CDR2 YFSETQ. The V end was cut by 4 bases, the J end by 6 bases, with 18 bases between. CDR3 loop: CASSPRTPTGDTQYF. CDR3 nucleotides: TGCGCCAGCAGCCCCCGGACCCCTACGGGGGATACGCAGTATTTT.

V gene TRBV6-1 combines with J gene TRBJ2-7; D uncertain. The V end lost 3 bases, the J end lost 0 bases, and 6 bases lay between the germline ends. The germline gives CDR1 MNHNS, CDR2 SASEGT. CDR3 size: 13 residues. CDR3 region: CASSDLDSYEQYF. The DNA for the CDR3 is TGTGCCAGCAGTGATTTAGACTCCTACGAGCAGTACTTC.

This clone was seen a few times. This chain uses TRBV28 with TRBJ2-7; the match to TRBD2 covers 14 bases. With 2 bases clipped from V and 6 bases from J, the junction kept 9 bases outside the gene matches. CDR1 MDHEN and CDR2 SYDVKM come from the germline V gene. The CDR3 loop spans 17 amino acids. CDR3 loop: CASSLPGTSGRGREQYF. The CDR3 nucleotides are TGTGCCAGCAGTTTACCCGGGACTAGCGGGAGAGGGCGCGAGCAGTACTTC. Full variable domain (remainder filled in from reference TRBV28 and TRBJ2-7): DVKVTQSSRYLVKRTGEKVFLECVQDMDHENMFWYRQDPGLGLRLIYFSYDVKMKEKGDIPEGYSVSREKKERFSLILESASTNQTSMYLCASSLPGTSGRGREQYFGPGTRLTVT.

The chain combines TRBV10-3 with TRBJ1-6, with D possibly matching TRBD1 (6 bases). This CDR3 is 15 amino acids long. The V and J ends lost 4 bases and 4 bases respectively, with 11 bases between them. Germline V gives CDR1 ENHRY, CDR2 SYGVKD. The CDR3 coding sequence is TGTGCCATCAGTGTTACAGGGATGTATAATTCACCCCTCCACTTT. The encoded protein is CAISVTGMYNSPLHF.

J is TRBJ1-6 and V is TRBV5-1; 7 positions match TRBD1. Germline V CDR1 and CDR2: SGHRS, YFSETQ. Losses at the gene ends were 3 bases for V and 14 bases for J; bases not matched to a gene: 8. The CDR3 totals 13 residues. The CDR3 region is CASSWGTARALHF. The CDR3 DNA reads as TGCGCCAGCAGCTGGGGGACAGCCCGGGCCCTCCACTTT.

The chain employs TRBV9 and TRBJ2-5, with D perhaps matching TRBD1 (6 bases). The V end was cut by 3 bases, the J end by 3 bases, with 15 bases between. Germline assignment: CDR1 SGDLS and CDR2 YYNGEE. The CDR3 covers 15 residues. The CDR3 nucleotides are TGTGCCAGCAGCGATGGGACAATCCCTAAAGAGACCCAGTACTTC. It encodes CASSDGTIPKETQYF.

This clone was found a few times. CDR3 in amino acids: CASTTGPSGADTQYF. The CDR3 DNA is TGTGCCTCTACAACGGGGCCCTCGGGGGCAGATACGCAGTATTTT. The genes are TRBV2 and TRBJ2-3, with a possible D match to TRBD2 (6 bases). Trimming left V 11 bases short and J 4 bases short, with 22 bases between. Per the germline V gene, CDR1 is SNHLY and CDR2 is FYNNEI. The CDR3 runs 15 residues.

J is TRBJ1-5 and V is TRBV28, with a possible D match to TRBD1 (6 bases). The V end was cut by 1 base, the J end by 4 bases, with 14 bases between. CDR3 length equals 16 residues. Looked up from germline, CDR1 is MDHEN and CDR2 is SYDVKM. CDR3 nucleotides: TGTGCCAGCAGTTTATTTGGCAGGGGCGGAAATCAGCCCCAGCATTTT. Protein product: CASSLFGRGGNQPQHF.